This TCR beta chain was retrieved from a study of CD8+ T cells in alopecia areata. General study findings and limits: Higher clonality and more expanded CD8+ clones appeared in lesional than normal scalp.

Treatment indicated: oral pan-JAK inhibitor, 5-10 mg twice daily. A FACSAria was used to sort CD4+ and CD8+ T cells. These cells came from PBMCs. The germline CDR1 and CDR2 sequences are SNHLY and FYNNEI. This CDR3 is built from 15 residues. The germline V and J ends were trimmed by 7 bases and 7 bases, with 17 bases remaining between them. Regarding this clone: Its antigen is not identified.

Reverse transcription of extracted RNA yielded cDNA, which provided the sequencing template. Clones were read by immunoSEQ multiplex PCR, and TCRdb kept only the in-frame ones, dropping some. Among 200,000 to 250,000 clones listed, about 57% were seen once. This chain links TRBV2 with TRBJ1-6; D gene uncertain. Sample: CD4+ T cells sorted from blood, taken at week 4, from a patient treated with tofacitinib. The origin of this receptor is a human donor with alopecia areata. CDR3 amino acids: CASKLFQDLNSPLHF. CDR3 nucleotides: TGTGCCAGCAAGTTGTTTCAGGACCTCAATTCACCCCTCCACTTT. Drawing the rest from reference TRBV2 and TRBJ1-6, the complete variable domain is EPEVTQTPSHQVTQMGQEVILRCVPISNHLYFYWYRQILGQKVEFLVSFYNNEISEKSEIFDDQFSVERPDGSNFTLKIRSTKLEDSAMYFCASKLFQDLNSPLHFGNGTRLTVT.